Listed here are 32 T cell receptor beta chains from one sample, sequenced in a study of somatic mutations in cytotoxic T cells in rheumatoid arthritis. Clones were read by immunoSEQ multiplex PCR, and TCRdb kept only the in-frame ones, dropping some. The profile covers fewer than 25,000 clones, with about four fifths appearing a single time and about 11% taken by the ten largest. Sequencing input: CD8+ T cells sorted from blood. The receptors derive from an adult with rheumatoid arthritis.

This clone was seen just once. The chain is built from TRBV5-1 and TRBJ2-7; 10 positions match TRBD1. CDR3 size: 14 residues. Germline CDR1 SGHRS, CDR2 YFSETQ. Trimming at V came to 4 bases and at J to 3 bases, leaving 4 bases not matched to a gene. The CDR3 is CASSPGQGFYEQYF. CDR3 coding DNA: TGCGCCAGCAGCCCGGGACAGGGGTTCTACGAGCAGTACTTC. Variable domain in full (rest from reference TRBV5-1 and TRBJ2-7): KAGVTQTPRYLIKTRGQQVTLSCSPISGHRSVSWYQQTPGQGLQFLFEYFSETQRNKGNFPGRFSGRQFSNSRSEMNVSTLELGDSALYLCASSPGQGFYEQYFGPGTRLTVT.

V and J are TRBV6-1 and TRBJ2-2; possibly TRBD1 for D (5 bases). The CDR3 totals 13 residues. CDR1 is MNHNS, CDR2 SASEGT, per germline. V was trimmed by 6 bases and J by 3 bases, leaving 8 bases between them. The CDR3 nucleotides read TGTGCCAGCAGCTTAGGGGACACCGGGGAGCTGTTTTTT. Its translation: CASSLGDTGELFF.

In its sample, this clone was seen once. The gene calls are TRBV5-1 and TRBJ2-7; a weak D match, TRBD2 (5 bases). The germline gives CDR1 SGHRS, CDR2 YFSETQ. V shed 0 bases and J shed 3 bases, with 13 bases lying between them. CDR3 length: 15 residues. As DNA, the CDR3 is TGCGCCAGCAGCTTGGGCCTCTTTCGGGACTACGAGCAGTACTTC. Translated, it gives CASSLGLFRDYEQYF.

The chain joins TRBV4-3 to TRBJ1-4; maybe TRBD1 (5 bases). The germline V gene encodes CDR1 LGHNA and CDR2 YSLEER. The V gene lost 0 bases and the J gene lost 6 bases, with 11 bases spanning the gap. The CDR3 consists of 15 residues. The chain's CDR3 is CASSQDWGEDEKLFF. For the CDR3, the DNA is TGCGCCAGCAGCCAAGATTGGGGGGAGGATGAAAAACTGTTTTTT.

This clone is labeled as medium-sized. J is TRBJ1-2 and V is TRBV19; tentatively, D is TRBD1 (5 bases). CDR3 length: 10 residues. Germline CDR1 is LNHDA and CDR2 is SQIVND (reference sequence). V was pared by 9 bases and J by 5 bases, with 7 bases between. In nucleotides, the CDR3 is TGTGCCAGCGAGGGGTATGGCTACACCTTC. Translated: CASEGYGYTF.

The chain is built from TRBV7-9 and TRBJ2-7, with D perhaps matching TRBD1 (6 bases). Looked up from germline, CDR1 is SEHNR and CDR2 is FQNEAQ (reference sequence). This CDR3 comprises 12 residues. The ends were cut back, 8 bases at V and 7 bases at J, with 15 bases in the middle. For the CDR3, the DNA is TGTGCCAGCGCTGACTACCAGGGGGAGCAGTACTTC. The encoded protein is CASADYQGEQYF.

The V call is TRBV29-1, the J call TRBJ1-2; 7 nucleotides agree with TRBD1. The CDR3 loop spans 13 amino acids. Germline loops: CDR1 SQVTM, CDR2 ANQGSEA. J gave up 3 bases and V 7 bases, and 8 bases lay outside the gene matches. CDR3: CSALGGGDYGYTF. DNA for the CDR3: TGCAGCGCCCTGGGAGGGGGCGACTATGGCTACACCTTC.

The CDR3 protein is CASSQERTSGAYNEQFF. The DNA for the CDR3 is TGTGCCAGCAGCCAAGAGCGGACTAGCGGAGCCTACAATGAGCAGTTCTTC. The J gene is TRBJ2-1, the V gene TRBV4-2; 10 bases align to TRBD2. Looked up from germline, CDR1 is LGHNA and CDR2 is YNFKEQ. The CDR3 consists of 17 residues. J lost 2 bases, V lost 0 bases, and 4 bases had no gene match.

The chain links TRBV25-1 to TRBJ2-5; TRBD2 matches 8 bases. The V segment lost 2 bases and the J segment 5 bases; nucleotides outside the gene matches: 4. CDR1 MGHDK and CDR2 SYGVNS come from the germline V gene. The CDR3 covers 14 residues. The CDR3 nucleotides are TGTGCCAGCAGTGAAAGCGGGAGTTTTGAGACCCAGTACTTC. It specifies CASSESGSFETQYF.

The chain couples TRBV6-5 to TRBJ2-3; no reliable D call. The CDR3 totals 12 residues. Germline V lookup: CDR1 MNHEY, CDR2 SVGAGI. V was cut by 4 bases and J by 6 bases, with 8 bases left in between. CDR3 amino acids: CASSSPGDTQYF. CDR3 nucleotide sequence: TGTGCCAGCAGTTCCCCGGGCGATACGCAGTATTTT.

For the CDR3, the DNA is TGTGCCAGCAGCAAAGAGGAGGTAGCCAGCTACGAGCAGTACTTC. This sequence encodes CASSKEEVASYEQYF. This chain uses TRBV21-1 with TRBJ2-7; the tabulated D call, TRBD2, remains unverified against the DNA. TRBV21-1 is a documented pseudogene. CDR3 length equals 15 residues.

The chain has TRBV6-4 and TRBJ2-3; 9 bases line up with TRBD2. Trimming at V came to 6 bases and at J to 3 bases, leaving 7 bases not matched to a gene. The germline CDR1 and CDR2 sequences are MRHNA and SNTAGT. The CDR3 is 15 amino acids. CDR3 nucleotides: TGTGCCAGCAGCCACAGGAGCGGGGGGACAGATACGCAGTATTTT. It encodes CASSHRSGGTDTQYF.

This clone was seen more than once but under ten times. This CDR3 fails to terminate in the conserved phenylalanine or tryptophan, so it likely reflects a read error. The DNA is left out, because the CDR3 cannot be placed on it with certainty; the CDR3 is given as TCRdb lists it. The gene calls are TRBV6-4 and TRBJ2-7; the table's D call, TRBD2, has no DNA check behind it. A total of 10 residues make up the CDR3, ends included. Germline CDR1 and CDR2: MRHNA and SNTAGT. Here the CDR3 reads CASRVVKDSG.

In DNA form, the CDR3 reads TGTGCCAGCAGCTTGGCGAGAAGCTCCTACAATGAGCAGTTCTTC. Translated, it gives CASSLARSSYNEQFF. V usage is TRBV5-8 and J usage is TRBJ2-1; no clear D gene. The CDR3 has 15 amino acids. V was cut by 0 bases and J by 0 bases, with 7 bases left in between. The germline V gene has CDR1 SGHTS and CDR2 YDEGEE.

This clone is categorized as medium-sized. The rearrangement joins TRBV6-1 to TRBJ2-2; TRBD1 might be the D (6 bases). Trimming cost V 5 bases and J 0 bases, with 7 bases left between them. Germline lookup yields CDR1 MNHNS and CDR2 SASEGT. The CDR3 contains 14 residues. The CDR3 reads CASSRDTNTGELFF. The CDR3, as DNA: TGTGCCAGCAGTCGGGACACGAACACCGGGGAGCTGTTTTTT.

This clone appeared a few times. This chain joins TRBV4-2 and TRBJ1-4; perhaps TRBD1 as D (5 bases). This CDR3 is built from 15 residues. The germline CDR1 and CDR2 sequences are LGHNA and YNFKEQ. Trimming pared 4 bases from V and 8 bases from J, leaving 17 bases between. Here the CDR3 DNA reads TGTGCCAGCAGCCCTGGGGGGAGGTCCAAAGAAAAACTGTTTTTT. This sequence encodes CASSPGGRSKEKLFF.

J is TRBJ2-1 and V is TRBV11-2; the D gene is possibly TRBD2 (5 bases). This CDR3 region has 13 residues. V was cut by 5 bases and J by 3 bases, with 8 bases left in between. Per the germline V gene, CDR1 is SGHAT and CDR2 is FQNNGV. The CDR3 bases are TGTGCCAGCAGCGGGAGTTACTACAATGAGCAGTTCTTC. This sequence encodes CASSGSYYNEQFF.

This clone has a handful of counts. The rearrangement links TRBV7-6 to TRBJ2-2, with D perhaps TRBD1 or TRBD2 (5 bases each). The CDR3 has 14 residues. CDR1 and CDR2 from the germline V gene are SGHVS and FNYEAQ. The V end was cut by 2 bases, the J end by 7 bases, with 11 bases between. The CDR3 loop reads CASSLRGVDGELFF. The CDR3 nucleotides are TGTGCCAGCAGCTTAAGAGGGGTTGACGGGGAGCTGTTTTTT.

The V gene is TRBV4-1, the J gene TRBJ1-1; D is possibly TRBD1 (5 bases). CDR1 is MGHRA, CDR2 YSYEKL, per germline. There are 15 residues in the CDR3. V dropped 9 bases and J dropped 0 bases, with 17 bases sitting between them. The CDR3 nucleotides are TGCGCCAGTACCCCGCGTGGACACATGAACACTGAAGCTTTCTTT. Translation: CASTPRGHMNTEAFF.

With respect to this clone: Other DNA sequences in the same sample also yield this CDR3. CDR3 sequence (DNA): TGTGCCAGCAGCCTGGGACAGAGCTCCTACGAGCAGTACTTC. It encodes CASSLGQSSYEQYF. This chain uses TRBV5-6 with TRBJ2-7; TRBD1 aligns across 7 bases. The germline V gene has CDR1 SGHDT and CDR2 YYEEEE. V shed 4 bases and J 0 bases; nucleotides not matched to a gene: 4. This CDR3 has 14 residues.

The V and J genes are TRBV6-4 and TRBJ2-3; D ambiguous. This CDR3 has 14 amino acids. V gave up 2 bases and J gave up 4 bases, with 10 bases separating them. The germline gives CDR1 MRHNA, CDR2 SNTAGT. In DNA, the CDR3 is TGTGCCAGCAGTGACCTTCGAGATTCAGATACGCAGTATTTT. Translating it yields CASSDLRDSDTQYF.

The CDR3: CASSLRDREGNEQFF. The CDR3 DNA follows: TGCGCCAGCAGCCTCCGGGACAGGGAAGGCAATGAGCAGTTCTTC. V and J are TRBV4-1 and TRBJ2-1; 9 positions agree with TRBD1. Unmatched junction bases numbered 7, after V lost 4 bases and J lost 6 bases. This CDR3 comprises 15 residues. CDR1 is MGHRA and CDR2 is YSYEKL in the germline V gene.

The chain is built from TRBV9 and TRBJ2-3; TRBD2 aligns across 7 bases. The CDR3 loop spans 15 amino acids. Germline-derived CDR1 and CDR2 are SGDLS and YYNGEE. V gave up 0 bases and J gave up 0 bases; unmatched junction bases: 1. The CDR3 protein is CASSVGGGSTDTQYF. DNA for the CDR3: TGTGCCAGCAGCGTAGGGGGGGGGAGCACAGATACGCAGTATTTT. The full variable domain, rest sourced from reference TRBV9 and TRBJ2-3, is DSGVTQTPKHLITATGQRVTLRCSPRSGDLSVYWYQQSLDQGLQFLIQYYNGEERAKGNILERFSAQQFPDLHSELNLSSLELGDSALYFCASSVGGGSTDTQYFGPGTRLTVL.

CDR3 region: CASSFTPTEDSYEQYF. Written as DNA, the CDR3 is TGTGCCAGCAGCTTCACCCCGACAGAAGACTCCTACGAGCAGTACTTC. V gene TRBV7-6 combines with J gene TRBJ2-7, with TRBD1 as a possible D gene (5 bases). In germline, CDR1 is SGHVS, CDR2 FNYEAQ. Trimming took 3 bases from V and 0 from J, leaving 15 bases between them. The CDR3 covers 16 residues.

The genes are TRBV23-1 and TRBJ1-1, with D tentatively TRBD1 (5 bases). TRBV23-1 is identified as an open reading frame with a role that is uncertain. Between the trimmed V and J ends, which lost 0 bases and 2 bases, there was a span of 16 bases. The CDR3 sequence is 17 residues long. The CDR3 DNA reads as TGCGCCAGCAGTCAATCGCTCGGGGGAATAGGAAACACTGAAGCTTTCTTT. It yields the protein CASSQSLGGIGNTEAFF.

This rearrangement joins TRBV13 to TRBJ2-7, with D perhaps assigned TRBD1 or TRBD2 (5 bases each). The CDR3 is made up of 14 amino acids. Trimming pared 5 bases from V and 1 base from J, leaving 12 bases between. Per the germline V gene, CDR1 is PRHDT and CDR2 is FYEKMQ (reference sequence). The CDR3 region has the DNA TGTGCCAGCAGCCCGGGACCGACTTCCTACGAGCAGTACTTC. This gives the protein CASSPGPTSYEQYF.

In its sample, this clone was seen a few times. The chain couples TRBV4-3 to TRBJ2-1; D gene uncertain. Germline V gene sequence: CDR1 LGHNA, CDR2 YSLEER. This CDR3 comprises 12 residues. The ends were cut back, 2 bases at V and 10 bases at J, with 9 bases in the middle. The CDR3 bases are TGCGCCAGCAGCCAAACACGGACGGAGCAGTTCTTC. Protein sequence: CASSQTRTEQFF.

The rearrangement joins TRBV19 to TRBJ2-7; no definite D call. Germline CDR1 reads LNHDA; CDR2 reads SQIVND (reference sequence). The CDR3 runs 11 residues. Trimming cost V 5 bases and J 4 bases, with 6 bases left between them. As DNA, the CDR3 is TGTGCCAGTAGTTATCATTACGAGCAGTACTTC. It translates to CASSYHYEQYF.

This clone was observed a single time. This sequence joins TRBV4-3 and TRBJ2-1; TRBD1 or TRBD2 may be the D gene (5 bases each). The germline V gene has CDR1 LGHNA and CDR2 YSLEER. Trimming pared 0 bases from V and 8 bases from J, leaving 14 bases between. The CDR3 consists of 15 residues. This CDR3 is CASSQERDPYDEQFF. In nucleotides, the CDR3 is TGCGCCAGCAGCCAAGAAAGGGACCCGTACGATGAGCAGTTCTTC.

The V call is TRBV27, the J call TRBJ1-1, with D perhaps TRBD1 (5 bases). This CDR3 has 12 residues. CDR1 is MNHEY and CDR2 is SMNVEV in the germline V gene (reference sequence). Trimming left V 6 bases short and J 7 bases short, with 12 bases between. The CDR3 nucleotides read TGTGCCAGCAGGGGGCCAGAGATTGAAGCTTTCTTT. Its translation: CASRGPEIEAFF.

J is TRBJ1-4 and V is TRBV5-5; D remains unclear. The CDR3 runs to 16 residues. Trimming removed 5 bases at V and 0 bases at J, with 14 bases between. Germline lookup yields CDR1 SGHKS and CDR2 YYEKEE (reference sequence). The CDR3 sequence: CASRPSGLATNEKLFF. The DNA for the CDR3 is TGTGCCAGCAGGCCCTCAGGCCTCGCAACTAATGAAAAACTGTTTTTT.

The chain recombines TRBV29-1 with TRBJ1-2; the match to TRBD1 covers 8 bases. V gave up 6 bases and J gave up 6 bases; unmatched junction bases: 3. Germline CDR1 and CDR2: SQVTM and ANQGSEA. The CDR3 runs to 11 residues. The CDR3 spells CSVRGQNGYTF. CDR3 bases: TGCAGCGTCAGGGGGCAAAATGGCTACACCTTC.